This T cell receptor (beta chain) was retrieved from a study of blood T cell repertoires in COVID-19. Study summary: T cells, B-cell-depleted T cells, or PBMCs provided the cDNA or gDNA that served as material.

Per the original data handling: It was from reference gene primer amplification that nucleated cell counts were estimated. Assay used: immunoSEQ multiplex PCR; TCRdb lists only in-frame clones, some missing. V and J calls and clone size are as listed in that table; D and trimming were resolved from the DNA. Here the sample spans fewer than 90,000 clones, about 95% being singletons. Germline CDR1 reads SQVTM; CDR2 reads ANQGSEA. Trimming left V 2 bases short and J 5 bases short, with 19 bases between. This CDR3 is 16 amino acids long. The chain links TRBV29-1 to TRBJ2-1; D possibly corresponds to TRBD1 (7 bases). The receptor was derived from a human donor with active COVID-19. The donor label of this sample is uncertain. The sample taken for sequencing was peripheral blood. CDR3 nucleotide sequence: TGCAGCGTTGAACGGGCGGGGACAGCGTTAAACAATGAGCAGTTCTTC. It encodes CSVERAGTALNNEQFF.